This T cell receptor (beta chain) is from a study of T cells in Graves' hyperthyroidism and ophthalmopathy (dated by TCRdb to 2018 to 2020). Some background on the complete study: Peripheral blood samples were taken at the time of initial diagnosis, prior to any treatment. A discovery cohort of about a hundred patients, 43 with Graves' ophthalmopathy and approximately 57 with stable Graves' hyperthyroidism, was used to find distinguishing TCR V-J signatures. Prospective prediction of ophthalmopathy was tested in an independent validation cohort consisting of 18 to 20 hyperthyroidism patients and some 15 patients who later progressed to ophthalmopathy. The 95 to 100 discovery patients were randomly divided into training and test sets at a 7:3 ratio. The study also compared thyroid tissue and blood T-cell repertoires from several Graves' hyperthyroidism patients. After blood sampling, hyperthyroidism patients were treated with methimazole at a starting dose of 30 mg daily, and ophthalmopathy patients were treated with high-dose intravenous methylprednisolone. TCR Vbeta CDR3 sequencing of 130 to 150 peripheral blood samples (over 40 ophthalmopathy, approximately 80 hyperthyroidism and roughly 17 progressor patients) is reported in the paper.

This clonotype was seen many times. Its antigen remains unidentified. Qualities for individual bases were not recorded, and no much larger clone is one base off. The germline V gene (reference sequence) provides CDR1 GTSNPN and CDR2 SVGIG. The CDR3 numbers 13 residues from cysteine through phenylalanine. The CDR3 DNA has 39 bases and is translated from base 1. Trimming removed 0 bases from V and 12 bases from J, leaving 17 bases between the germline ends. TCR beta CDR3 regions were amplified from RNA transcripts. The TCR CDR3 was subjected to a first round of RT-PCR using the HTBI primer set and the Qiagen OneStep RT-PCR kit. A second multiplex PCR round built the libraries, followed by size selection and purification. Sequencing of the libraries was done on an Illumina HiSeq2000 using paired-end 100 bp reads. In the original analysis: SOAPnuke was used to process the raw data, with reads discarded if the reads contained adapters or uncalled bases, had a mean Phred below 15, or lacked an exact constant-primer or identifier match. COPE v1.2.5 was used to merge the high-quality paired reads, and each unique nucleotide sequence was defined as a clonotype. Clonotypes were aligned to IMGT TRBV, TRBD and TRBJ reference segments using MiTCR v1.1. Analysis was restricted to V-J combinations with a frequency above 0.0001, which covered 99.2% of repertoires. The TCS score was defined as F50 (clonal expansion) divided by E x V (chaos), with BLOSUM62-based TCRdist calculated between CDR3 peptides within each V-J. Welch's t-statistics and random forest reduced around 510 V-J features to around 14, which were used in a naive Bayes classifier (R e1071). TCRdb itself trimmed the public reads at Q25 with fastp, ran MiXCR and retained productive beta chains. Rows merge per CDR3 protein into single entries with the most common DNA and genes. In this record, the V and J calls reflect TCRdb's handling and not the investigators' own analysis. The sample table contains around 420,000 distinct CDR3 sequences; only one count was recorded for less than 20% of them. In total, the top ten clones hold just under 8% of the sample.

Here is what the overall study found, with its caveats: No statistical method was used to set the sample size in advance, and investigators knew the group allocation. Ophthalmopathy was separated from stable hyperthyroidism by a 13 V-J signature model, with over 85% sensitivity and just over 81% specificity obtained in cross-validation and 80%/75% obtained in testing. Most expanded thyroid clonotypes (frequency above 0.001) were also found in blood, which suggests that blood repertoires may mirror thyroid immune responses. In validation, progression to ophthalmopathy was predicted by the model with about 70% sensitivity and roughly 76% specificity, a median of approximately 6.5 months before onset.

A patient counted as having stable Graves' hyperthyroidism if no progression to ophthalmopathy occurred over 18 months of follow-up. The hyperthyroidism patients were between 18 and 65 years old and newly diagnosed, with a disease duration of less than 2 months. Patients with uncontrolled infections, other autoimmune diseases, pregnancy or lactation were excluded. Diagnoses were based on clinical symptoms, serum thyroxine and TRAb, thyroid ultrasound and orbital computed tomography. PBMCs were isolated from 10 ml of fresh peripheral blood by Ficoll-Paque density gradient centrifugation. Total RNA was extracted using Trizol reagent, and RNA quality was assessed on an Agilent 2100 Bioanalyzer.

Input material: blood. The source is a young woman with Graves' hyperthyroidism. The sequence is built from TRBV30 and TRBJ2-5; the D gene remains uncertain. The nucleotide sequence is given as TGTGCCTGGAGTGTCCTCCCTACCGGGCCGAAGTACTTC. Its protein reads: CAWSVLPTGPKYF.